This T cell receptor beta chain was obtained from a study of OX40 agonist ivuxolimab in advanced cancers. Study at large: Mean age about 60 years, range about 23 to 80; around 80% male. Three patients, one with hepatocellular carcinoma and two with cutaneous melanoma, achieved partial responses. Study outcomes and limitations: Some nonresponders also had low normalized T-cell clonal expansion.

Germline loops: CDR1 LGHNA, CDR2 YSLEER. After removal of 4 bases from V and 6 bases from J, the junction contained 9 bases not matched to a gene. CDR3 length equals 16 residues. Sequenced by immunoSEQ multiplex PCR; TCRdb stores in-frame clones only, minus some. This sample has some 130,000 clones, with 93% found just once. For this clone: What it recognizes is unknown.

V and J are TRBV4-3 and TRBJ1-6; 7 positions match TRBD1. The receptor was isolated from an adult with an advanced solid tumor such as melanoma, head and neck, liver or kidney cancer. The input for sequencing was CD4+ or CD8+ T cells sorted from blood, taken in a trial of the OX40 agonist ivuxolimab. CDR3 nucleotide sequence: TGCGCCAGCAGCCCTCGACAGGGAGAGGCTAATTCACCCCTCCACTTT. It is translated as CASSPRQGEANSPLHF.